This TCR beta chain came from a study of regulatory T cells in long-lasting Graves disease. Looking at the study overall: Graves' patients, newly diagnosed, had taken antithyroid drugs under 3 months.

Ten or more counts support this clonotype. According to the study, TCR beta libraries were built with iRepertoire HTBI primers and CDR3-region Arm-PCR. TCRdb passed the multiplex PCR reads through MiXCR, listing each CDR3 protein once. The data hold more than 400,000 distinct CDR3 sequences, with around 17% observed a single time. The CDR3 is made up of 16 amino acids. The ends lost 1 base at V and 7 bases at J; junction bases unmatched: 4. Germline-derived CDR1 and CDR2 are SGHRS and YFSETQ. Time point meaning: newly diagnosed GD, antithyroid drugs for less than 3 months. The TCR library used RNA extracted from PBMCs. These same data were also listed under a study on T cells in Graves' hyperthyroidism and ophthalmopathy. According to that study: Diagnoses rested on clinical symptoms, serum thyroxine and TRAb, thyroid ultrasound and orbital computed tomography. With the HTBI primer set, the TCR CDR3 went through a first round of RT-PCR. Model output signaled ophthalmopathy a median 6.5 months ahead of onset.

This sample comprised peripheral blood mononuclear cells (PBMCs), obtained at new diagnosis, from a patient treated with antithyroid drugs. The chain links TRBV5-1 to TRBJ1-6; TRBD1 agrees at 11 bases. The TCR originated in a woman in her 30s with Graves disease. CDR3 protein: CASSLMGQGGNSPLHF. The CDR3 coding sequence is TGCGCCAGCAGCTTGATGGGACAGGGGGGAAATTCACCCCTCCACTTT.